The 25 T cell receptor beta chains given below trace back to one sample, sequenced in a study of blood T cell repertoires in COVID-19 (dated by TCRdb to 2020 to 2021). Receptor amplification or capture employed the immunoSEQ multiplex PCR assay. In TCRdb, the immuneACCESS table is reduced to in-frame sequences with V and J assigned. These tables do not hold every clone; where another copy was compared, an unresolved V gene accounts for under half, and the others remain unexplained. This sample lists about 44,000 clones; about 88% were detected once. The ten most abundant clones make up 15% to 17% of the sample. The specimen sequenced was peripheral blood. The source is a man aged 65 to 85 with active COVID-19.

This chain connects TRBV18 to TRBJ2-1; D possibly corresponds to TRBD2 (5 bases). V was shortened by 0 bases and J by 0 bases, with 15 bases between the two germline ends. CDR3 length equals 18 residues. CDR1 is KGHSH and CDR2 is LQKENI in the germline V gene. The CDR3 region is CASSPPGVVGSSYNEQFF. The CDR3 DNA reads TGTGCCAGCTCACCACCGGGAGTGGTCGGAAGCTCCTACAATGAGCAGTTCTTC.

This chain joins TRBV9 and TRBJ2-5, with TRBD2 matching over 8 bases. This CDR3 contains 16 residues. Germline values: CDR1 SGDLS, CDR2 YYNGEE. V lost 4 bases to trimming and J lost 0 bases; unmatched junction nucleotides: 8. The CDR3 sequence is CASSPRAGGDQETQYF. CDR3 nucleotide sequence: TGTGCCAGCAGCCCCAGGGCGGGGGGCGACCAAGAGACCCAGTACTTC.

V gene TRBV6-4 combines with J gene TRBJ1-2; D perhaps matches TRBD1 (6 bases). Trimming took 0 bases from V and 0 from J, leaving 11 bases between them. CDR3 length equals 16 residues. Germline values: CDR1 MRHNA, CDR2 SNTAGT. The CDR3 sequence: CASSDSGDTTNYGYTF. CDR3 nucleotide sequence: TGTGCCAGCAGTGACTCGGGGGACACTACTAACTATGGCTACACCTTC.

The chain has TRBV18 and TRBJ1-6, with TRBD1 matching over 7 bases. The length of the CDR3 is 13 residues. V was clipped by 4 bases and J by 10 bases; unmatched bases: 4. Germline-derived CDR1 and CDR2 are KGHSH and LQKENI. As DNA, the CDR3 is TGTGCCAGCTCACGAACACAGGGGTCACCCCTCCACTTT. Encoded protein: CASSRTQGSPLHF.

V gene TRBV4-2 combines with J gene TRBJ2-2, with unresolved D. Germline V gene sequence: CDR1 LGHNA, CDR2 YNFKEQ. The CDR3 length is 12 residues. V lost 4 bases, J lost 6 bases, and 6 bases lay in between. The CDR3 reads CASSLHSGELFF. The CDR3 DNA reads TGTGCCAGCAGCCTCCATTCCGGGGAGCTGTTTTTT.

The chain has TRBV6-6 and TRBJ1-2; possible D gene TRBD1, 6 bases. V was cut by 6 bases and J by 0 bases, with 11 bases left in between. Germline-derived CDR1 and CDR2 are MNHNY and SVGAGI (reference sequence). The CDR3 spans 14 residues. The CDR3 loop reads CASSPQGANYGYTF. The CDR3 DNA reads as TGTGCCAGCAGCCCACAGGGAGCTAACTATGGCTACACCTTC.

J is TRBJ2-3 and V is TRBV9, with D perhaps TRBD2 (5 bases). With 1 base removed from V and 0 bases from J, the gap between germline ends came to 15 bases. This CDR3 has 17 residues. Germline-derived CDR1 and CDR2 are SGDLS and YYNGEE. CDR3 bases: TGTGCCAGCAGCGTACCACTAGTCTCACCTAGCACAGATACGCAGTATTTT. Its translation is CASSVPLVSPSTDTQYF.

The chain links TRBV7-2 to TRBJ2-3; 12 bases map to TRBD2. The V gene end was trimmed by 2 bases and the J gene end by 4 bases; junction bases not matched to a gene: 4. CDR1 is SGHTA and CDR2 is FQGNSA in the germline V gene. The CDR3 has 16 amino acids. CDR3 in DNA: TGTGCCAGCAGCTTATCCCTAGCGGGGGGGTCAGATACGCAGTATTTT. This sequence encodes CASSLSLAGGSDTQYF.

The chain employs TRBV27 and TRBJ2-7; 9 bases are a match to TRBD1. V lost 7 bases, J lost 5 bases, and 12 bases stayed unmatched. Looked up from germline, CDR1 is MNHEY and CDR2 is SMNVEV (reference sequence). CDR3 length: 15 residues. The CDR3 loop is CASNLHGTGSNEQYF. Written as DNA, the CDR3 is TGTGCCAGCAACCTGCACGGGACAGGGAGTAACGAGCAGTACTTC.

The gene calls are TRBV14 and TRBJ2-6; 7 bases map to TRBD2. The CDR3 spans 18 residues. J lost 0 bases, V lost 4 bases, and 9 bases had no gene match. Looked up from germline, CDR1 is SGHDN and CDR2 is FVKESK. CDR3 region: CASSLLAEMTSGANVLTF. The CDR3 coding sequence is TGTGCCAGCAGCCTCCTAGCGGAAATGACCTCTGGGGCCAACGTCCTGACTTTC. Full variable domain (missing parts from reference TRBV14 and TRBJ2-6): EAGVTQFPSHSVIEKGQTVTLRCDPISGHDNLYWYRRVMGKEIKFLLHFVKESKQDESGMPNNRFLAERTGGTYSTLKVQPAELEDSGVYFCASSLLAEMTSGANVLTFGAGSRLTVL.

Concerning this clone itself: A junction boundary mismatches the germline segment, possibly from a read error. This rearrangement joins TRBV7-7 to TRBJ2-1, with a tentative D call TRBD2 (5 bases). The CDR3 is made up of 14 amino acids. The germline V gene encodes CDR1 SSHAT and CDR2 FNYEAQ (reference sequence). CDR3 nucleotides: TGTGCTAGCAGCTTATCAGCGGCCTACAATGAGCAGTTCTTC. Amino acids: CASSLSAAYNEQFF.

This clone has only one observation. This chain connects TRBV13 to TRBJ1-2; the match to TRBD1 covers 10 bases. This CDR3 region has 18 residues. CDR1 and CDR2 (germline): PRHDT, FYEKMQ (reference sequence). V lost 2 bases, J lost 6 bases, and 15 bases stayed unmatched. The CDR3 protein is CASSLSNGGQGFLDGYTF. Written as DNA, the CDR3 is TGTGCCAGCAGCTTATCCAACGGGGGACAGGGGTTCCTCGATGGCTACACCTTC.

The genes are TRBV7-3 and TRBJ2-1, with unresolved D. Per germline, CDR1 SGHTA and CDR2 FQGTGA. The ends were cut back, 3 bases at V and 9 bases at J, with 12 bases in the middle. The CDR3 is made up of 13 amino acids. CDR3 in amino acids: CASSFTTLGEQFF. CDR3 bases: TGTGCCAGCAGCTTTACTACCCTGGGTGAGCAGTTCTTC. Supplemented by reference TRBV7-3 and TRBJ2-1, the full variable domain reads GAGVSQTPSNKVTEKGKYVELRCDPISGHTALYWYRQSLGQGPEFLIYFQGTGAADDSGLPNDRFFAVRPEGSVSTLKIQRTERGDSAVYLCASSFTTLGEQFFGPGTRLTVL.

In this sample, this clone turned up once. The chain carries TRBV5-1 and TRBJ2-2; D gene unclear. The CDR3 loop spans 14 amino acids. The V gene lost 0 bases and the J gene lost 4 bases, with 7 bases spanning the gap. Germline loops: CDR1 SGHRS, CDR2 YFSETQ. The CDR3 sequence is CASSLDSSTGELFF. The CDR3, as DNA: TGCGCCAGCAGCTTGGACAGCAGCACCGGGGAGCTGTTTTTT.

The chain combines TRBV19 with TRBJ2-7; tentatively, D is TRBD1 (6 bases). V gave up 7 bases and J gave up 2 bases, with 12 bases separating them. The CDR3 sequence is 13 residues long. Per germline, CDR1 LNHDA and CDR2 SQIVND (reference sequence). The CDR3 here is CASTPTGTYEQYF. The CDR3 nucleotides read TGTGCCAGTACTCCGACAGGTACCTACGAGCAGTACTTC.

This rearrangement joins TRBV5-1 to TRBJ2-2; a possible D gene is TRBD1 (5 bases). The V gene lost 0 bases and the J gene lost 8 bases, with 11 bases spanning the gap. The CDR3 extends over 14 amino acids. CDR1 and CDR2 (germline): SGHRS, YFSETQ. The CDR3 DNA is TGCGCCAGCAGCTTGGAGGTGGGGCCGGGGGAGCTGTTTTTT. Its protein product is CASSLEVGPGELFF.

The chain couples TRBV7-9 to TRBJ2-3; possible D gene TRBD1, 5 bases. V was pared by 0 bases and J by 2 bases, with 9 bases between. The CDR3 contains 15 residues. Germline loops: CDR1 SEHNR, CDR2 FQNEAQ (reference sequence). CDR3 protein: CASSLAQGFTDTQYF. As DNA, the CDR3 is TGTGCCAGCAGCTTAGCCCAGGGCTTCACAGATACGCAGTATTTT.

J is TRBJ1-1 and V is TRBV15; 8 bases align to TRBD1. V lost 3 bases to trimming and J lost 0 bases; unmatched junction nucleotides: 6. This CDR3 spans 16 amino acids. The V gene's germline CDR1 is LNHNV and CDR2 YYDKDF (reference sequence). CDR3 residues: CATSSQGALMNTEAFF. The CDR3 DNA follows: TGTGCCACCAGCAGTCAGGGGGCGCTGATGAACACTGAAGCTTTCTTT.

This chain connects TRBV28 to TRBJ1-2; TRBD1 agrees at 8 bases. V shed 3 bases and J 3 bases; nucleotides not matched to a gene: 0. Germline-derived CDR1 and CDR2 are MDHEN and SYDVKM. The CDR3 has 13 residues. In nucleotides, the CDR3 is TGTGCCAGCAGTTTGGACAGGGACTATGGCTACACCTTC. It codes for CASSLDRDYGYTF.

The J gene is TRBJ2-2, the V gene TRBV6-1, with D possibly TRBD1 on 6 matching bases. Trimming took off 4 bases at V and 5 bases at J, with 20 bases between the two ends. There are 17 residues in the CDR3. Per germline, CDR1 MNHNS and CDR2 SASEGT. In DNA form, the CDR3 reads TGTGCCAGCAGTGGCCCGCATACCGGGACACTGACCGGGGAGCTGTTTTTT. This encodes CASSGPHTGTLTGELFF.

The chain employs TRBV7-9 and TRBJ1-6; D is perhaps TRBD1 (5 bases). Germline lookup yields CDR1 SEHNR and CDR2 FQNEAQ (reference sequence). The CDR3 runs 13 residues. V was trimmed by 2 bases and J by 10 bases, leaving 9 bases between them. The CDR3 DNA reads as TGTGCCAGCAGCTTAAAACAGGACTCACCCCTCCACTTT. Translating gives CASSLKQDSPLHF.

The V call is TRBV15, the J call TRBJ2-1; D unclear. V was pared by 0 bases and J by 5 bases, with 8 bases between. The CDR3 runs to 14 residues. CDR1 is LNHNV and CDR2 is YYDKDF in the germline V gene (reference sequence). The CDR3 nucleotides read TGTGCCACCAGCAGAGAGTACGGTGACAATGAGCAGTTCTTC. It specifies CATSREYGDNEQFF.

This chain uses TRBV7-2 with TRBJ2-3; 7 bases are a match to TRBD1. CDR1 is SGHTA and CDR2 is FQGNSA in the germline V gene. The CDR3 runs to 13 residues. V gave up 2 bases and J gave up 6 bases; unmatched junction bases: 2. CDR3: CASSLQGEDTQYF. DNA for the CDR3: TGTGCCAGCAGCTTACAGGGGGAGGATACGCAGTATTTT.

The chain is built from TRBV6-5 and TRBJ1-1; 8 bases fit TRBD1. CDR1 is MNHEY and CDR2 is SVGAGI in the germline V gene. The CDR3 has 16 amino acids. The V and J ends lost 4 bases and 1 base, in that order; junction bases with no gene match: 8. In nucleotides, the CDR3 is TGTGCCAGCAGTTCCTGGACAGGGAGGACGAACACTGAAGCTTTCTTT. Amino acids: CASSSWTGRTNTEAFF.

Here the CDR3 DNA reads TGTGCCACCAGTGACCCGACAGGGGGGGAGACCCAGTACTTC. Encoded protein: CATSDPTGGETQYF. The V and J genes are TRBV24-1 and TRBJ2-5; 9 positions match TRBD1. The CDR3 runs 14 residues. The V gene end was trimmed by 4 bases and the J gene end by 5 bases; junction bases not matched to a gene: 4. CDR1 and CDR2 from the germline V gene are KGHDR and SFDVKD.